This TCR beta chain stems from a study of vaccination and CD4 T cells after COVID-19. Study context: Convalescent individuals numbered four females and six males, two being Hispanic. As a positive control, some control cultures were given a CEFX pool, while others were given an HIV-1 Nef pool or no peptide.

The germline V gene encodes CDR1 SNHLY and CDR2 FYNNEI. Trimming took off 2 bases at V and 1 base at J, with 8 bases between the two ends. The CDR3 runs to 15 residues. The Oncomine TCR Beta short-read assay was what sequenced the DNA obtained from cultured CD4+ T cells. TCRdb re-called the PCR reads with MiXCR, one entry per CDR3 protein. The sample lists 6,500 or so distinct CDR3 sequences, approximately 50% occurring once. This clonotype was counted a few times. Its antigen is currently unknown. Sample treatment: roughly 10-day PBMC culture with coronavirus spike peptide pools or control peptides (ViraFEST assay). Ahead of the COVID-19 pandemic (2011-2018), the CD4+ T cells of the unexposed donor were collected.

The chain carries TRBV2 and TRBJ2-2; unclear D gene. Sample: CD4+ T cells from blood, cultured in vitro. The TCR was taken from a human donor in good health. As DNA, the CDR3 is TGTGCCAGCAGTGAACAAGCTATGAACACCGGGGAGCTGTTTTTT. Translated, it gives CASSEQAMNTGELFF.